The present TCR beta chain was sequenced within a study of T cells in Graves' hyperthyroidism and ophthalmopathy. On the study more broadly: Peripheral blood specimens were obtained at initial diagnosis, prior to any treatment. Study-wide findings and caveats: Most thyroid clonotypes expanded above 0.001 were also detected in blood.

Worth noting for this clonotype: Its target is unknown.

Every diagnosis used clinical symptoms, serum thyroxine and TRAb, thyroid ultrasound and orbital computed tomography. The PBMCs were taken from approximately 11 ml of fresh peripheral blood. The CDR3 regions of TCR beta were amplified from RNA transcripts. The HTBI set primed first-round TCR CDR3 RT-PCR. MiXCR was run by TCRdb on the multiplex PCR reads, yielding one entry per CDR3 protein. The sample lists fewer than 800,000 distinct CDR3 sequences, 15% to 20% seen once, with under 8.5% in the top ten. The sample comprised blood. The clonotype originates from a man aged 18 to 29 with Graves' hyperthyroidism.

Written as DNA, the CDR3 is TGTGCCAGCAGTTTATCCGGGACAGGGGTCTGGTTATCTAATTCACCCCTCCACTTT. Amino acids: CASSLSGTGVWLSNSPLHF. The rearrangement links TRBV27 to TRBJ1-6; TRBD1 agrees at 10 bases. V was clipped by 0 bases and J by 6 bases; unmatched bases: 11. CDR1 is MNHEY and CDR2 is SMNVEV in the germline V gene (reference sequence). CDR3 length: 19 amino acids.